What follows are 2 T cell receptor beta chains derived from one specimen sequenced in a study of T cell responses to AZD1222 COVID-19 vaccine. Using immunoSEQ multiplex PCR, the repertoire was profiled, and TCRdb retains in-frame clones only, with some absent. The profile shows 100,000 or so clones, 85% to 90% of them singletons. Source: peripheral blood, taken on day 0 of AZD1222 vaccination. Receptors were obtained from an adult in good health.

The chain recombines TRBV5-1 with TRBJ1-3; D gene ambiguous. Trimming stripped 4 bases from V and 0 bases from J, with 2 bases between. CDR1 SGHRS and CDR2 YFSETQ come from the germline V gene. This CDR3 is 12 amino acids long. The CDR3 region is CASSGSGNTIYF. Here the CDR3 DNA reads TGCGCCAGCAGCGGCTCTGGAAACACCATATATTTT. The complete variable domain, with remaining parts taken from reference TRBV5-1 and TRBJ1-3, reads KAGVTQTPRYLIKTRGQQVTLSCSPISGHRSVSWYQQTPGQGLQFLFEYFSETQRNKGNFPGRFSGRQFSNSRSEMNVSTLELGDSALYLCASSGSGNTIYFGEGSWLTVV.

CDR3 sequence (DNA): TGCGCCAGCAGCCCCTCGAGGTCCACAGATACGCAGTATTTT. This sequence encodes CASSPSRSTDTQYF. The V gene is TRBV5-1, the J gene TRBJ2-3; unclear D gene. The CDR3 loop spans 14 amino acids. The V and J ends lost 4 bases and 2 bases respectively, with 11 bases between them. CDR1 SGHRS and CDR2 YFSETQ come from the germline V gene.